These 13 T cell receptor beta chains share one sample of origin, sequenced in a study of OX40 agonist ivuxolimab in advanced cancers. Here immunoSEQ multiplex PCR was the method, and the copy in TCRdb shows in-frame clones only, minus some. The sample has some 96,000 clones; about 91% are singletons. The specimen comprised CD4+ or CD8+ T cells sorted from blood, sampled in a trial of the OX40 agonist ivuxolimab. The receptors shown here come from an adult with an advanced solid tumor such as melanoma, head and neck, liver or kidney cancer.

The chain combines TRBV29-1 with TRBJ2-3; D might be TRBD1 (6 bases). The CDR3 loop spans 11 amino acids. The germline CDR1 and CDR2 sequences are SQVTM and ANQGSEA. The CDR3: CRAQQGTTQYF. The DNA of the CDR3 is TGCAGGGCCCAACAGGGCACTACGCAGTATTTT.

V is TRBV11-2 and J is TRBJ1-1; 11 bases map to TRBD1. V dropped 5 bases and J dropped 5; count of bases not matched to a gene: 10. Germline V gives CDR1 SGHAT, CDR2 FQNNGV. This CDR3 region has 16 residues. The CDR3 is CASSPWTGGSGTEAFF. Written as DNA, the CDR3 is TGTGCCAGCAGCCCTTGGACAGGGGGCAGTGGGACTGAAGCTTTCTTT.

The chain uses TRBV6-5 and TRBJ1-1, with TRBD1 identical over 7 bases. CDR1 is MNHEY, CDR2 SVGAGI, per germline. This CDR3 is built from 13 residues. With 2 bases clipped from V and 5 bases from J, the junction kept 2 bases outside the gene matches. This CDR3 is CASSYQQGTEAFF. The CDR3, as DNA: TGTGCCAGCAGTTACCAACAGGGGACTGAAGCTTTCTTT.

The chain couples TRBV15 to TRBJ1-1; D remains unclear. Germline V lookup: CDR1 LNHNV, CDR2 YYDKDF (reference sequence). Trimming took off 0 bases at V and 6 bases at J, with 8 bases between the two ends. The CDR3 extends over 13 amino acids. CDR3 sequence reads: CATSREPLAEAFF. DNA of the CDR3: TGTGCCACCAGCAGAGAACCTTTGGCTGAAGCTTTCTTT.

V and J are TRBV5-4 and TRBJ2-2; D not certain. Germline loops: CDR1 SGHNT, CDR2 YYREEE (reference sequence). Trimming removed 1 base from V and 0 bases from J, with 10 bases in between. The CDR3 is 16 residues long. The CDR3 sequence: CASSLWSSANTGELFF. The DNA of the CDR3 is TGTGCCAGCAGCTTGTGGAGCAGCGCGAACACCGGGGAGCTGTTTTTT.

The chain recombines TRBV6-6 with TRBJ1-1; 7 bases fit TRBD1. This CDR3 is 15 amino acids long. V was clipped by 10 bases and J by 1 base; unmatched bases: 12. The germline V gene encodes CDR1 MNHNY and CDR2 SVGAGI (reference sequence). This chain's CDR3 is CATSDPYRGNTEAFF. For the CDR3, the DNA is TGTGCCACCAGCGACCCGTACAGGGGGAACACTGAAGCTTTCTTT.

The gene calls are TRBV27 and TRBJ1-5; D unclear. V lost 8 bases to trimming and J lost 1 base, with 15 bases between them. The CDR3 contains 15 residues. Germline CDR1 MNHEY, CDR2 SMNVEV (reference sequence). Here the CDR3 DNA reads TGTGCCAGCGGCCTAGACGGGTGGAGCAATCAGCCCCAGCATTTT. It is translated as CASGLDGWSNQPQHF.

The chain uses TRBV19 and TRBJ1-6; 7 bases map to TRBD1. The junction had 9 bases not matched to a gene; V was cut back by 7 bases and J by 6 bases. The CDR3 has 15 amino acids. CDR1 is LNHDA, CDR2 SQIVND, per germline (reference sequence). The CDR3 loop is CASTPDRAGNSPLHF. Written as DNA, the CDR3 is TGTGCCAGTACCCCAGACAGGGCGGGTAATTCACCCCTCCACTTT.

The chain uses TRBV27 and TRBJ2-3, with TRBD2 matching over 13 bases. Losses at the gene ends were 10 bases for V and 5 bases for J; bases not matched to a gene: 9. The CDR3 loop spans 15 amino acids. The germline CDR1 and CDR2 sequences are MNHEY and SMNVEV (reference sequence). CDR3 nucleotides: TGTGCCACCTTAACTAGCGGGAGGGCTAAAGATACGCAGTATTTT. Translated: CATLTSGRAKDTQYF.

This sequence joins TRBV2 and TRBJ2-3; 11 bases fit TRBD2. Looked up from germline, CDR1 is SNHLY and CDR2 is FYNNEI. J gave up 2 bases and V 7 bases, and 8 bases lay outside the gene matches. This CDR3 spans 16 amino acids. The CDR3 DNA reads TGTGCCAGCACCGAACTAGCGGGGGCCCCCACAGATACGCAGTATTTT. As protein: CASTELAGAPTDTQYF.

The chain joins TRBV6-5 to TRBJ2-6, with no clear D. The CDR3 contains 15 residues. V was trimmed by 6 bases and J by 1 base, leaving 10 bases between them. Looked up from germline, CDR1 is MNHEY and CDR2 is SVGAGI. CDR3 sequence reads: CASSYAPSGANVLTF. DNA for the CDR3: TGTGCCAGCAGCTACGCCCCTTCTGGGGCCAACGTCCTGACTTTC.

The rearrangement joins TRBV30 to TRBJ2-3; no firm D call. The germline CDR1 and CDR2 sequences are GTSNPN and SVGIG (reference sequence). The CDR3 has 14 amino acids. V gave up 1 base and J gave up 0 bases, with 8 bases separating them. This chain's CDR3 is CAWSGTRSTDTQYF. CDR3 DNA: TGTGCCTGGAGTGGGACCCGTAGCACAGATACGCAGTATTTT.

The chain has TRBV5-1 and TRBJ2-2; no firm D call. Looked up from germline, CDR1 is SGHRS and CDR2 is YFSETQ. This CDR3 contains 15 residues. Trimming cost V 0 bases and J 4 bases, with 10 bases left between them. CDR3 coding DNA: TGCGCCAGCAGCTTGGCTGGCAGATCCACCGGGGAGCTGTTTTTT. The encoded protein is CASSLAGRSTGELFF.